These 21 T cell receptor beta chains share one sample of origin, sequenced in a study of beta chain features in type 1 diabetes. Since all of the isolated RNA was reverse transcribed, expressed TCRB transcripts were what got sequenced. Assay: immunoSEQ multiplex PCR; the TCRdb copy retains only in-frame clones and omits some. This table has almost 350,000 clones, 7.5% to 9% appearing once. The material sequenced was central memory CD4+ T cells from blood. These receptors came from a woman between 18 and 30 years old in good health.

The rearrangement links TRBV28 to TRBJ2-7; 10 nucleotides agree with TRBD1. The germline V gene encodes CDR1 MDHEN and CDR2 SYDVKM. V shed 5 bases, J shed 4 bases, and the junction held 8 bases outside the gene matches. This CDR3 spans 15 amino acids. The CDR3 DNA is TGTGCCAGCAGTCAACCGGGACAGGGGATTTACGAGCAGTACTTC. Encoded protein: CASSQPGQGIYEQYF. The whole variable domain, remainder taken from reference TRBV28 and TRBJ2-7, is DVKVTQSSRYLVKRTGEKVFLECVQDMDHENMFWYRQDPGLGLRLIYFSYDVKMKEKGDIPEGYSVSREKKERFSLILESASTNQTSMYLCASSQPGQGIYEQYFGPGTRLTVT.

The chain is built from TRBV2 and TRBJ1-2; the match to TRBD1 covers 7 bases. V gave up 5 bases and J gave up 1 base; unmatched junction bases: 7. CDR1 and CDR2 (germline): SNHLY, FYNNEI. The CDR3 length is 15 residues. The DNA of the CDR3 is TGTGCCAGCAGTCCTTTCGGGGACAGTAACTATGGCTACACCTTC. Translated: CASSPFGDSNYGYTF.

This clone has at least ten counts. The V gene is TRBV7-9, the J gene TRBJ2-3; no reliable D call. Germline CDR1 reads SEHNR; CDR2 reads FQNEAQ (reference sequence). The CDR3 covers 14 residues. The V and J ends lost 3 bases and 0 bases respectively, with 7 bases between them. The DNA for the CDR3 is TGTGCCAGCAGCTTCCAGGCTAGCACAGATACGCAGTATTTT. Protein sequence: CASSFQASTDTQYF.

The chain employs TRBV11-3 and TRBJ2-1; tentative D call: TRBD1 (5 bases). This CDR3 is 12 amino acids long. Germline CDR1 is SGHNT and CDR2 is YENEEA. Trimming took off 4 bases at V and 9 bases at J, with 10 bases between the two ends. The CDR3 region is CASSSRGIEQFF. The CDR3 DNA is TGTGCCAGCAGCTCAAGGGGTATTGAGCAGTTCTTC. Filled out from reference TRBV11-3 and TRBJ2-1, the complete variable domain reads EAGVVQSPRYKIIEKKQPVAFWCNPISGHNTLYWYLQNLGQGPELLIRYENEEAVDDSQLPKDRFSAERLKGVDSTLKIQPAELGDSAVYLCASSSRGIEQFFGPGTRLTVL.

This chain joins TRBV7-2 and TRBJ1-4; D is uncertain. V was cut by 4 bases and J by 7 bases, with 10 bases left in between. CDR1 is SGHTA and CDR2 is FQGNSA in the germline V gene. The CDR3 spans 13 residues. CDR3 sequence (DNA): TGTGCCAGCAGCTCCGGACGGACTGAAAAACTGTTTTTT. Residues: CASSSGRTEKLFF.

By share of the sample, this clone is medium-sized. V usage is TRBV6-1 and J usage is TRBJ2-1; D unresolved. V was clipped by 1 base and J by 8 bases, with 6 bases between them. This CDR3 is built from 12 residues. From germline, CDR1 is MNHNS and CDR2 SASEGT. CDR3 in amino acids: CASSEGYYEQFF. The CDR3, as DNA: TGTGCCAGCAGTGAAGGGTACTATGAGCAGTTCTTC.

This rearrangement joins TRBV7-9 to TRBJ1-4, with a weak D call TRBD1 (6 bases). V gave up 5 bases and J gave up 0 bases, with 10 bases separating them. This CDR3 has 15 residues. Germline V lookup: CDR1 SEHNR, CDR2 FQNEAQ (reference sequence). The CDR3 protein is CASSLGAPTNEKLFF. The CDR3 DNA is TGTGCCAGCAGCCTGGGGGCCCCAACTAATGAAAAACTGTTTTTT.

This clone turned up a few times. CDR3 sequence: CSVLMRGASYEQYF. As DNA, the CDR3 is TGCAGCGTTCTCATGAGGGGCGCGTCCTACGAGCAGTACTTC. This chain links TRBV29-1 with TRBJ2-7; D tentatively fits TRBD1 or TRBD2 (5 bases each). The CDR3 sequence is 14 residues long. CDR1 is SQVTM and CDR2 is ANQGSEA in the germline V gene. V was pared by 5 bases and J by 1 base, with 15 bases between.

This clone was detected many times. This chain joins TRBV18 and TRBJ1-3; a weak D match, TRBD1 (6 bases). The CDR3 runs to 13 residues. Germline CDR1 and CDR2: KGHSH and LQKENI. V was cut by 4 bases and J by 5 bases, with 9 bases left in between. CDR3 nucleotides: TGTGCCAGCTCACAACAGGGTCGAAACACCATATATTTT. Amino acids: CASSQQGRNTIYF. Using reference TRBV18 and TRBJ1-3 for the parts outside the CDR3, the full variable domain is NAGVMQNPRHLVRRRGQEARLRCSPMKGHSHVYWYRQLPEEGLKFMVYLQKENIIDESGMPKERFSAEFPKEGPSILRIQQVVRGDSAAYFCASSQQGRNTIYFGEGSWLTVV.

The V gene is TRBV14, the J gene TRBJ2-7; D call uncertain. The germline V and J ends were trimmed by 4 bases and 6 bases, with 13 bases remaining between them. The germline V gene has CDR1 SGHDN and CDR2 FVKESK. This CDR3 region has 13 residues. The CDR3 nucleotides are TGTGCCAGCAGCCGGAACCAAGCTGGCGAGCAGTACTTC. This sequence encodes CASSRNQAGEQYF.

The chain has TRBV6-5 and TRBJ2-1; possibly TRBD2 for D (7 bases). The CDR3 has 15 residues. Trimming took off 6 bases at V and 6 bases at J, with 18 bases between the two ends. CDR1 MNHEY and CDR2 SVGAGI come from the germline V gene. CDR3 coding DNA: TGTGCCAGCAGCCCCTGGGGGGGGCGCAGCAATGAGCAGTTCTTC. The encoded protein is CASSPWGGRSNEQFF.

This clone came up a few times. V and J are TRBV28 and TRBJ2-1; 11 bases fit TRBD2. Per the germline V gene, CDR1 is MDHEN and CDR2 is SYDVKM. V lost 5 bases, J lost 7 bases, and 7 bases stayed unmatched. The CDR3 has 15 residues. The CDR3 region is CASSPTSGSVNEQFF. The CDR3 coding sequence is TGTGCCAGCAGTCCAACTAGCGGGAGTGTTAATGAGCAGTTCTTC.

The chain links TRBV6-5 to TRBJ2-1; a possible D gene is TRBD2 (6 bases). V gave up 2 bases and J gave up 5 bases, with 7 bases separating them. The CDR3 is 13 residues long. From germline, CDR1 is MNHEY and CDR2 SVGAGI. In DNA, the CDR3 is TGTGCCAGCAGTTACAGGGAGGACAATGAGCAGTTCTTC. Translation: CASSYREDNEQFF.

The chain is built from TRBV7-2 and TRBJ2-7; 10 bases align to TRBD2. Germline V gene lookup returns CDR1 SGHTA and CDR2 FQGNSA. The CDR3 is 15 amino acids. J was trimmed by 2 bases and V by 3 bases; bases with no gene match: 4. The CDR3, as DNA: TGTGCCAGCAGCTTCCGGCTAGCGGGAGCCTACGAGCAGTACTTC. It encodes CASSFRLAGAYEQYF.

This clone has just a few counts. Other DNA variants within this sample encode the same CDR3. This rearrangement joins TRBV7-2 to TRBJ2-3; unclear D gene. Germline CDR1 reads SGHTA; CDR2 reads FQGNSA. V was pared by 5 bases and J by 1 base, with 16 bases between. The CDR3 covers 16 residues. CDR3 amino acids: CASSPPLGQGTDTQYF. As DNA, the CDR3 is TGTGCCAGCAGCCCCCCCCTCGGGCAAGGCACAGATACGCAGTATTTT.

This CDR3 reads CASSLNLRGRETQYF. CDR3 sequence (DNA): TGCGCCAGCAGCTTGAATCTCCGGGGAAGAGAGACCCAGTACTTC. The gene calls are TRBV5-1 and TRBJ2-5, with D possibly TRBD2 on 5 matching bases. The CDR3 loop spans 15 amino acids. V was shortened by 1 base and J by 4 bases, with 14 bases between the two germline ends. CDR1 and CDR2 (germline): SGHRS, YFSETQ. The complete variable domain, with remaining parts taken from reference TRBV5-1 and TRBJ2-5, reads KAGVTQTPRYLIKTRGQQVTLSCSPISGHRSVSWYQQTPGQGLQFLFEYFSETQRNKGNFPGRFSGRQFSNSRSEMNVSTLELGDSALYLCASSLNLRGRETQYFGPGTRLLVL.

This clone was counted ten times or more. This rearrangement joins TRBV10-3 to TRBJ1-5, with D possibly being TRBD1 (5 bases). Trimming took off 3 bases at V and 5 bases at J, with 8 bases between the two ends. Germline V gene lookup returns CDR1 ENHRY and CDR2 SYGVKD. This CDR3 has 13 residues. This CDR3 reads CAISDGRDQPQHF. The CDR3, as DNA: TGTGCCATCAGTGACGGCAGGGATCAGCCCCAGCATTTT.

This clone was counted only a few times. The chain links TRBV25-1 to TRBJ1-3, with D uncertain. Per the germline V gene, CDR1 is MGHDK and CDR2 is SYGVNS. The V and J ends lost 4 bases and 0 bases respectively, with 13 bases between them. CDR3 length equals 16 residues. The CDR3 region has the DNA TGTGCCAGCAGTGCCCCAGAACCCAACTCTGGAAACACCATATATTTT. Its protein is CASSAPEPNSGNTIYF.

The J gene is TRBJ2-1, the V gene TRBV28; 13 bases agree with TRBD2. Losses at the gene ends were 5 bases for V and 16 bases for J; bases not matched to a gene: 8. The CDR3 contains 13 residues. CDR1 and CDR2 from the germline V gene are MDHEN and SYDVKM. CDR3 sequence (DNA): TGTGCCAGCAGTCCGCACACTAGCGGGAGGGCTTTCTTC. Protein product: CASSPHTSGRAFF.

The chain links TRBV28 to TRBJ2-5, with 12 bases that match TRBD2. The junction had 15 bases not matched to a gene; V was cut back by 5 bases and J by 5 bases. The germline V gene encodes CDR1 MDHEN and CDR2 SYDVKM. The CDR3 spans 18 residues. The CDR3: CASSPYAQRLAGEETQYF. As DNA, the CDR3 is TGTGCCAGCAGTCCGTACGCACAAAGACTAGCGGGAGAGGAGACCCAGTACTTC.

The chain has TRBV15 and TRBJ2-4; 7 bases are shared with TRBD2. The CDR3 contains 14 residues. Germline V gene lookup returns CDR1 LNHNV and CDR2 YYDKDF (reference sequence). The V gene end was trimmed by 0 bases and the J gene end by 9 bases; junction bases not matched to a gene: 5. DNA for the CDR3: TGTGCCACCAGCAGAGATCAGACGGGGGGCATTCAGTACTTC. This translates into CATSRDQTGGIQYF. The full variable domain, with the rest looked up from reference TRBV15 and TRBJ2-4, is DAMVIQNPRYQVTQFGKPVTLSCSQTLNHNVMYWYQQKSSQAPKLLFHYYDKDFNNEADTPDNFQSRRPNTSFCFLDIRSPGLGDTAMYLCATSRDQTGGIQYFGAGTRLSVL.